This record looks at one TCR beta chain sequence and its context. A single base separates this from a much larger clone, so it may be a read error. The sample is drawn from a study of identical twins. cDNA molecules carried unique molecular identifiers, and template switching added a universal primer site. MiXCR was run by TCRdb on the 5' RACE reads, yielding one entry per CDR3 protein. Among 300,000 to 400,000 distinct CDR3 sequences, 9% to 15% were seen once, and the ten largest hold approximately 7.9%. Germline CDR1 reads KGHDR; CDR2 reads SFDVKD. The CDR3 has 16 amino acids. The V end was cut by 4 bases, the J end by 9 bases, with 23 bases between. This same sample was also taken into another study, of yellow fever vaccine responses in identical twins.

Sequenced sample: CD8+ T cells sorted from blood. This sequence was found in a woman between 18 and 29 years old in good health. This chain links TRBV24-1 with TRBJ1-1; possibly TRBD1 for D (5 bases). The CDR3 loop is CATSDPRIGGRTQAFF. The CDR3 DNA follows: TGTGCCACCAGTGACCCCCGGATCGGGGGAAGGACTCAAGCTTTCTTT.